The 20 T cell receptor beta chains below all came from one sample that was sequenced in a study of T cell responses to AZD1222 COVID-19 vaccine. Only in-frame clones appear in the TCRdb table, and some are missing; sequencing was by immunoSEQ multiplex PCR. The table records roughly 140,000 clones, around nine tenths of them present only once. Specimen: peripheral blood, collected on day 0 of AZD1222 vaccination. The receptors stem from an adult in good health.

The gene calls are TRBV12-5 and TRBJ1-1; D may be TRBD1 (5 bases). V shed 3 bases and J shed 3 bases, with 8 bases lying between them. The CDR3 is 13 amino acids. Germline V gives CDR1 LGHNT, CDR2 FRNRAP. The CDR3 coding sequence is TGTGCTAGTGGTTTTCGAGGGGACACTGAAGCTTTCTTT. Protein product: CASGFRGDTEAFF.

The chain links TRBV4-3 to TRBJ1-1, with a tentative D call TRBD1 (6 bases). Germline assignment: CDR1 LGHNA and CDR2 YSLEER. V lost 2 bases, J lost 7 bases, and 14 bases lay in between. The CDR3 has 14 residues. CDR3 protein: CASSQQMDRLEAFF. CDR3 nucleotides: TGCGCCAGCAGCCAACAAATGGACAGACTTGAAGCTTTCTTT.

The chain is built from TRBV24-1 and TRBJ2-1; TRBD1 matches 9 bases. Losses at the gene ends were 0 bases for V and 3 bases for J; bases not matched to a gene: 2. Germline V CDR1 and CDR2: KGHDR, SFDVKD. This CDR3 spans 16 amino acids. The CDR3 DNA reads as TGTGCCACCAGTGATTTGAAGGGACAGGGCTACAATGAGCAGTTCTTC. Protein: CATSDLKGQGYNEQFF.

This clone has only one observation. The CDR3 bases are TGTGCCAGCAGTCTCATAGCCTACGAGCAGTACTTC. This sequence encodes CASSLIAYEQYF. The chain couples TRBV2 to TRBJ2-7; no clear D. Trimming cost V 5 bases and J 2 bases, with 7 bases left between them. The CDR3 runs to 12 residues. CDR1 and CDR2 (germline): SNHLY, FYNNEI.

By proportion, this clone is medium-sized. The chain has TRBV7-6 and TRBJ2-7; D tentatively fits TRBD1 or TRBD2 (5 bases each). This CDR3 is 13 amino acids long. Looked up from germline, CDR1 is SGHVS and CDR2 is FNYEAQ. V was trimmed by 2 bases and J by 7 bases, leaving 12 bases between them. This chain's CDR3 is CASSLLNGGEQYF. The CDR3 DNA sequence: TGTGCCAGCAGCTTATTGAATGGGGGAGAGCAGTACTTC.

This chain connects TRBV5-1 to TRBJ2-1, with D possibly TRBD2 on 6 matching bases. The CDR3 has 15 residues. The germline CDR1 and CDR2 sequences are SGHRS and YFSETQ. V gave up 4 bases and J gave up 6 bases, with 17 bases separating them. The CDR3 nucleotides read TGCGCCAGCAGCCCCGTGGGGGGTATAGGCAATGAGCAGTTCTTC. Translated: CASSPVGGIGNEQFF.

The chain combines TRBV6-1 with TRBJ1-1; a possible D gene is TRBD1 (6 bases). The CDR3 has 14 residues. V lost 1 base and J 6 bases, leaving 12 bases between the germline ends. The germline V gene encodes CDR1 MNHNS and CDR2 SASEGT. The DNA for the CDR3 is TGTGCCAGCAGTGAAGAACCGGACAGAGCTGAAGCTTTCTTT. It encodes CASSEEPDRAEAFF.

V is TRBV29-1 and J is TRBJ2-7, with 9 bases matching TRBD1. The CDR3 spans 12 residues. CDR1 SQVTM and CDR2 ANQGSEA come from the germline V gene. V was clipped by 7 bases and J by 6 bases; unmatched bases: 7. CDR3: CSARSTGGEQYF. CDR3 in DNA: TGCAGCGCTCGATCGACAGGGGGCGAGCAGTACTTC.

The V gene is TRBV21-1, the J gene TRBJ1-4. TRBV21-1 is a documented pseudogene. This CDR3 has 14 amino acids. The CDR3 DNA reads TGTGCCAGCAGCATGCGACCGAGTGGGGAAAAACTGTTTTTT. This codes for CASSMRPSGEKLFF.

A few counts support this clone. The rearrangement links TRBV2 to TRBJ2-2; no reliable D call. V was pared by 6 bases and J by 7 bases, with 3 bases between. Germline V CDR1 and CDR2: SNHLY, FYNNEI. The CDR3 extends over 10 amino acids. CDR3 sequence: CASRDGELFF. The CDR3 region has the DNA TGTGCCAGCAGGGACGGGGAGCTGTTTTTT.

The chain employs TRBV19 and TRBJ1-2; no reliable D call. Germline V gives CDR1 LNHDA, CDR2 SQIVND (reference sequence). V lost 0 bases to trimming and J lost 7 bases, with 6 bases between them. This CDR3 has 12 residues. CDR3 coding DNA: TGTGCCAGTAGTATAGAGTCAGGTGGCTACACCTTC. This sequence encodes CASSIESGGYTF.

In its sample, this clone was seen once. This CDR3 reads CASRPGVDGTDTQYF. The CDR3 nucleotides read TGTGCCAGCAGACCGGGGGTAGATGGGACAGATACGCAGTATTTT. V and J are TRBV3-1 (or the pseudogene TRBV3-2) and TRBJ2-3, with D possibly being TRBD2 (6 bases). In germline, CDR1 is LGHDT, CDR2 YNNKEL (reference sequence). Trimming removed 6 bases from V and 3 bases from J, with 16 bases in between. CDR3 size: 15 residues.

CDR3 in DNA: TGTGCCAGCAGCCGACAGACCGACGACGAGCAGTACTTC. Its translation: CASSRQTDDEQYF. The rearrangement uses TRBV7-6 and TRBJ2-7; D perhaps matches TRBD1 (5 bases). The CDR3 has 13 residues. The germline V gene encodes CDR1 SGHVS and CDR2 FNYEAQ. The V gene lost 5 bases and the J gene lost 5 bases, with 13 bases spanning the gap.

This chain connects TRBV25-1 to TRBJ2-1, with D perhaps matching TRBD2 (6 bases). Germline V lookup: CDR1 MGHDK, CDR2 SYGVNS. CDR3 length: 15 amino acids. The V end lost 1 base, the J end lost 8 bases, and 15 bases lay between the germline ends. The CDR3 DNA is TGTGCCAGCAGTGAATGGTCTTTTAGCGGTGATGAGCAGTTCTTC. Its protein product is CASSEWSFSGDEQFF.

The chain has TRBV6-1 and TRBJ1-2, with D perhaps TRBD1 (5 bases). Germline V gene sequence: CDR1 MNHNS, CDR2 SASEGT. V shed 6 bases and J shed 4 bases, with 15 bases lying between them. CDR3 size: 14 residues. CDR3 sequence: CASRFPGPPYGYTF. In nucleotides, the CDR3 is TGTGCCAGCAGATTTCCGGGACCGCCCTATGGCTACACCTTC.

This chain uses TRBV27 with TRBJ1-6, with D uncertain. V gave up 6 bases and J gave up 7 bases, with 10 bases separating them. The CDR3 is 13 residues long. Germline V lookup: CDR1 MNHEY, CDR2 SMNVEV (reference sequence). In DNA form, the CDR3 reads TGTGCCAGCAGCCTAGCGGGGAATTCACCCCTCCACTTT. Translation gives CASSLAGNSPLHF.

The chain combines TRBV27 with TRBJ1-4; D unclear. The length of the CDR3 is 14 residues. With 4 bases removed from V and 1 base from J, the gap between germline ends came to 7 bases. The germline V gene encodes CDR1 MNHEY and CDR2 SMNVEV (reference sequence). CDR3 coding DNA: TGTGCCAGCAGTTCGTGGGGAACTAATGAAAAACTGTTTTTT. This codes for CASSSWGTNEKLFF.

The chain combines TRBV15 with TRBJ1-2, with D hard to call. CDR1 and CDR2 (germline): LNHNV, YYDKDF (reference sequence). The CDR3 sequence is 14 residues long. V lost 0 bases and J lost 8, with 13 bases in between. The CDR3 region has the DNA TGTGCCACCAGCAGAGATACGGGTGTAGGCGGCTACACCTTC. Translated: CATSRDTGVGGYTF.

The rearrangement uses TRBV5-1 and TRBJ2-5; perhaps D is TRBD1 or TRBD2 (6 bases each). Trimming stripped 4 bases from V and 1 base from J, with 17 bases between. The CDR3 contains 16 residues. Germline V lookup: CDR1 SGHRS, CDR2 YFSETQ. The CDR3 bases are TGCGCCAGCAGCGCCCTCGGGGGCCCCCCCCAAGAGACCCAGTACTTC. Amino acids: CASSALGGPPQETQYF. Full variable domain (outside the CDR3, taken from reference TRBV5-1 and TRBJ2-5): KAGVTQTPRYLIKTRGQQVTLSCSPISGHRSVSWYQQTPGQGLQFLFEYFSETQRNKGNFPGRFSGRQFSNSRSEMNVSTLELGDSALYLCASSALGGPPQETQYFGPGTRLLVL.

The V call is TRBV9, the J call TRBJ2-1; 10 positions match TRBD2. V shed 4 bases and J 3 bases; nucleotides not matched to a gene: 4. CDR3 length equals 15 residues. CDR1 is SGDLS, CDR2 YYNGEE, per germline. The DNA for the CDR3 is TGTGCCAGCAGCCGTAGCGGGAGGAACTACAATGAGCAGTTCTTC. Translated: CASSRSGRNYNEQFF.